The 3 T cell receptor beta chains listed next were all sequenced from one sample in a study of cytomegalovirus exposure and HLA in healthy donors (dated by TCRdb to the late 2010s). The receptor library was made with the immunoSEQ multiplex PCR assay. TCRdb obtained this table from immuneACCESS and retained in-frame rearrangements with V and J assigned. These tables miss some clones; where compared with another copy, unresolved V genes account for less than half of the shortfall, and the remainder is unexplained. The table for this sample lists around 250,000 clones; roughly 88% of them were counted only once. The ten largest clones capture approximately 3.1% of the sample. Sequenced material: PBMCs. These TCRs come from a woman in her twenties or thirties in good health and CMV-seronegative.

This clone was counted a single time. The chain uses TRBV7-2 and TRBJ2-7, with 11 positions matching TRBD2. The trim removed 1 base at V and 4 bases at J, leaving 9 bases unmatched. In germline, CDR1 is SGHTA, CDR2 FQGNSA. The length of the CDR3 is 17 residues. The DNA for the CDR3 is TGTGCCAGCAGCTTAGGAGGTCTAGCGGGGGGCCAATACGAGCAGTACTTC. This codes for CASSLGGLAGGQYEQYF.

J is TRBJ1-5 and V is TRBV7-9; D ambiguous. Germline assignment: CDR1 SEHNR and CDR2 FQNEAQ (reference sequence). The CDR3 sequence is 15 residues long. Trimming left V 3 bases short and J 0 bases short, with 9 bases between. The CDR3 protein is CASSLTGDSNQPQHF. The DNA of the CDR3 is TGTGCCAGCAGCTTGACCGGGGATAGCAATCAGCCCCAGCATTTT. The full variable domain, completed using reference TRBV7-9 and TRBJ1-5, is DTGVSQNPRHKITKRGQNVTFRCDPISEHNRLYWYRQTLGQGPEFLTYFQNEAQLEKSRLLSDRFSAERPKGSFSTLEIQRTEQGDSAMYLCASSLTGDSNQPQHFGDGTRLSIL.

V gene TRBV6-5 combines with J gene TRBJ1-3, with D possibly being TRBD1 (5 bases). The germline V gene encodes CDR1 MNHEY and CDR2 SVGAGI. The CDR3 totals 15 residues. Trimming shortened V by 2 bases and J by 1 base, and 9 bases separated the two germline ends. CDR3 region: CASSYDSLSGNTIYF. CDR3 coding DNA: TGTGCCAGCAGTTACGACAGCCTTTCTGGAAACACCATATATTTT.